This T cell receptor (beta chain) originates from a study of cytomegalovirus exposure and HLA in healthy donors (dated by TCRdb to 2016 to 2017). Looking at the study overall: According to an earlier analysis of 550 to 700 of the donors, about 170 million T cells yielded over 100 million unique TCR beta sequences and about 300 Gb of sequence data. Every repertoire in the discovery cohort had been generated on one and the same sequencing platform. In an earlier analysis of over 550 of the donors, high-throughput TCR beta sequencing was used to judge whether each TCR beta V gene segment behaved as functional or pseudogenic. Donor age, sex, ethnicity and CMV serostatus were compiled together with the repertoire data. Among a few hundred genotyped donors of the cohort, an average of about 240,000 unique TCR beta nucleotide sequences were sequenced per donor, roughly a sixth of them non-productive. The genetic ancestry cluster associated with self-reported Caucasian donors included 81% of the roughly 380 genotyped donors. An early release covering roughly 640 HLA-typed donors comprised around 300 gigabases of sequencing data and 85 million or so unique TCR sequences. Because of strong linkage in the cohort, roughly five DR-DQ haplotypes were treated as single units for association and clustering. Rather than using new phenotypic data, the later analysis identified candidate immune exposures from TCR beta sequences and from how often those sequences occurred across donors. Both class I and class II loci were covered by HLA typing, at four-digit resolution. To study patterns of TCR occurrence, a later analysis re-analyzed previously published TCR beta repertoires from 666 donors and added high-resolution HLA genotyping. Besides the first cohort of roughly 700 subjects, a separate validation cohort made up of some 110 different subjects was used. A later genetic analysis took genome-wide SNP genotypes for about three fifths of the roughly 700 donors and used that subset as a discovery cohort. The number of donors typed differed by locus, with 629-630 for A, B, C, DRB1 and DQB1, more than 500 for DQA1, some 570 for DPA1, and approximately 470 for DPB1. Using immunosequencing, the study profiled T cell repertoires from fewer than 700 subjects and related those repertoires to cytomegalovirus serostatus. The study aimed to test whether cataloging public T cell receptors could reveal signatures of past pathogen exposure. The study combined high-throughput TCR immunosequencing, statistical association of individual TCRs with disease status, and machine learning to predict cytomegalovirus infection status. The full study reports these points: Presence/absence analyses assumed roughly uniform sequencing depth across donors, an assumption that may not hold. A further reported finding was that TCR beta sequences accurately predicted the HLA-A and HLA-B alleles for most subjects in the first cohort. A later genetic analysis associated a missense DCLRE1C variant with V-gene and J-gene trimming of TCR beta chains, and an independent cohort replicated the association. Across donors, most TCR sequences were observed very rarely, whereas some public TCRs were present in many individuals. It was suggested by the authors that the approach could potentially be generalized to other disease states and immunological phenotypes. Specific HLA alleles were associated with more than 15,000 TCR beta sequences at a false discovery rate of 0.05 in a later analysis. In a later analysis, HLA-associated TCR beta chains showed more clonal expansion and lower generation probabilities than non-associated chains that were equally common. Correlated functional status among segregating V segments might reflect linkage disequilibrium, but an unknown experimental factor could not be ruled out. In a later analysis, most CMV-associated TCR beta chains were found to appear HLA-restricted, with HLA associations seemingly driven largely by CMV exposure. Several of the top co-occurrence clusters appeared to be linked to parvovirus B19, influenza, CMV and Epstein-Barr virus, according to a later analysis. Only TCR beta chains were sequenced in this cohort, and the absence of alpha or paired-chain data limited detectable features. Broadly in line with IMGT annotations, most TCR beta V segments showed up in productive rearrangements about 87% or about 30% of the time in an earlier analysis of 587 of the donors. In a later analysis, TCR association rates were found to vary across HLA loci, with the most associated TCRs seen for DRB1 alleles and the fewest for HLA-C alleles. HLA typing was unavailable for some donors at each locus, so association tests used only the typed subset. Compared with the approximately 710-donor mean, donors in an Asian-associated ancestry cluster had fewer N-insertions in productive TCRs, according to a later genetic analysis. Immune exposure information for the cohort was limited to CMV serostatus. Strong co-occurrence of HLA alleles, especially DR and DQ, made assigning TCR associations to individual alleles difficult. Because counts were too low, fewer than 20 rarely observed V segments, including chromosome 9 orphons, were excluded from the earlier analysis of some 590 of the donors. The sequencing pipeline was judged likely to have produced a cluster of highly shared sequence variants as a technical artifact. A total of about 180 TCR beta chains were listed by the study as associated with cytomegalovirus. In both the original and validation cohorts, the classifier was reported to diagnose cytomegalovirus status with high specificity and sensitivity. Some IMGT-functional V segments, including TRBV6-2 and TRBV6-3, could not be told apart with the 87-base-pair reads, so those segments were excluded. A few of the identified cytomegalovirus-associated TCR beta chains were confirmed in vitro to be specific for cytomegalovirus antigens.

In the case of this clone: Its antigen is still unknown. No base quality information exists; no much larger clone differs at one position.

The method was the immunoSEQ multiplex PCR assay. For the multiplex PCR, a mixture combining 60 forward primers for TCR Vbeta segments and 13 reverse primers for TCR Jbeta segments was used. The CDR3 region of rearranged TCR beta genes was amplified from genomic DNA with a multiplex PCR assay. The amplified TCR beta libraries were sequenced on the Illumina HiSeq System as 87-base-pair reads. As for how the authors treated the data: In a later analysis, about 80 million unique TCR beta chains were counted across the 690 or so repertoires, and roughly 11 million of these chains were shared by at least two donors. Raw reads were error-corrected and collapsed into unique sequences by a nearest-neighbor algorithm in which closely related sequences were merged to remove PCR and sequencing errors. Alignment of CDR3 sequences to IMGT reference sequences was used to assign V, D and J gene segments. Each retained sequence needed at least a six-nucleotide match to both a V gene segment and a J gene segment. Rearrangements were called productive when the CDR3 lacked stop codons and stayed in frame with V and J; all others were non-productive. Following IMGT convention, CDR3 was defined as the stretch from the second conserved V-encoded cysteine up to the conserved J-encoded phenylalanine. In an earlier analysis of around 600 of the donors, sequences lacking an unambiguous match to a single V gene segment were excluded. An earlier analysis of some 610 of the donors called V segments functional above 56.7% productive rearrangements and segregating when the between-donor standard deviation exceeded 5%. A statistical classification framework was developed to diagnose cytomegalovirus status using the catalog of TCR beta chain sequences. In a later analysis, TCR nucleotide sequences were compared against IMGT/GENE-DB human TR gene sequences so that V and J genes could be assigned. Using the TCRdist pipeline, a later analysis assigned CDR3 sequences along with most-parsimonious VDJ recombination scenarios. A later analysis defined each TCR beta chain by its CDR3 amino acid sequence plus V-gene family, and excluded reads lacking a unique V-gene family. To address suspected cross-contamination and a sequencing artifact, a later analysis removed several hundred highly shared, low-generation-probability nucleotide sequences. In a later analysis, a clonal expansion index for each public chain was calculated from normalized within-repertoire ranks of inferred template counts. A later analysis computed generation probabilities with a VDJ recombination model fitted to out-of-frame rearrangements, and checked the results against IGoR. In a later analysis, hypergeometric tests were used to score TCR-TCR, TCR-HLA and TCR-CMV co-occurrence, with a repertoire-size bias correction applied to TCR pairs. A later analysis estimated false discovery rates by permuting HLA or CMV assignments 20 times. In a later analysis, co-occurring TCRs were grouped using DBSCAN, with TCRdist sequence similarity added in when clustering inside HLA-allele-positive subsets. For co-occurrence clustering, repertoires with fewer than 30,000 or more than 120,000 public chains were excluded, along with 5 or 6 repertoires with anomalous nucleotide sharing. The clones in this table, taken by TCRdb from immuneACCESS, are in-frame only. Not every clone is retained; where verified, under half of the shortfall comes from an unresolved V gene, and the cause of the rest is unknown. V, J and clone size were drawn from that table, and D and trimming were deduced from the DNA. This sample gives 150,000 to 200,000 clones in total; approximately 83% of them show up just once. About a tenth of the sample comes from the top ten.

V is cut back by 3 bases and J by 7 bases, with 10 bases in the junction unmatched. In the germline V gene (reference sequence), CDR1 corresponds to GTSNPN and CDR2 to SVGIG. The CDR3, from cysteine to phenylalanine, totals 15 residues. The CDR3 DNA has 45 bases and is translated from base 1. In total, fewer than 750 healthy bone marrow donors made up the cohort. All cohort members were sampled while nominally healthy, although unrecorded immune exposures were likely present. The donor was CMV seropositive and was included in the group of 250 to 350 seropositive cohort members. A peripheral blood sample was provided by each donor, and peripheral blood mononuclear cells were used for TCR beta sequencing. Genomic DNA extraction from the blood cell samples was performed with the Qiagen DNeasy Blood Extraction Kit.

This sequence originates from a man younger than 30 in good health and CMV-seropositive. Sequencing was carried out using PBMCs. The V and J genes are TRBV30 and TRBJ2-7, and TRBD2 aligns with 12 junction nucleotides. The bases read TGTGCCTGGAGGACCCCTAGCGGGGGGGTCCGGGAGCAGTACTTC. Translated, it reads CAWRTPSGGVREQYF.